In its sample, the clone carrying this T cell receptor beta chain was seen a few times. The record originates from a study of early T cells in non-severe SARS-CoV-2 infection. The CDR3 is 11 amino acids. V dropped 6 bases and J dropped 5 bases, with 7 bases sitting between them. TCRdb independently ran MiXCR on the 5' RACE reads; one entry per CDR3 protein. The data hold some 77,000 distinct CDR3 sequences, with about 16% observed a single time. The gene calls are TRBV12-3 or TRBV12-4 and TRBJ1-1; D unresolved. This receptor was taken from an adult who was a healthcare worker with PCR-confirmed SARS-CoV-2 infection or an uninfected control (not recorded which). Sequencing used whole blood. DNA of the CDR3: TGTGCCAGCAGGGAACTTACTGAAGCTTTCTTT. Its protein is CASRELTEAFF.